Below, 26 T cell receptor beta chains from the same sample are listed, as sequenced in a study of OX40 agonist ivuxolimab in advanced cancers. Libraries were built with the immunoSEQ multiplex PCR assay. Drawn from immuneACCESS, this table holds only the in-frame rearrangements with V and J called that TCRdb kept. Clones are partly lost; checked studies trace under half to an unresolved V gene and leave the rest unexplained. The sample profile shows 50,000 to 70,000 clones; 86% of them were found once. The ten largest clonotypes hold about 1.2% of the sample. Sequencing used CD4+ or CD8+ T cells sorted from blood, obtained in a trial of the OX40 agonist ivuxolimab. These receptors were collected from an adult with an advanced solid tumor such as melanoma, head and neck, liver or kidney cancer.

The chain has TRBV2 and TRBJ2-1, with TRBD2 identical over 12 bases. The CDR3 is 17 residues long. Losses at the gene ends were 4 bases for V and 5 bases for J; bases not matched to a gene: 9. Germline CDR1 reads SNHLY; CDR2 reads FYNNEI. Written as DNA, the CDR3 is TGTGCCAGCAGTGCCCGGACTAGCGGGACGAATGACAATGAGCAGTTCTTC. Amino acid sequence: CASSARTSGTNDNEQFF.

This chain joins TRBV11-2 and TRBJ2-1; 9 nucleotides align to TRBD1. Germline CDR1 is SGHAT and CDR2 is FQNNGV. V trimming: 7 bases; J trimming: 7 bases; junction bases outside the gene matches: 11. The CDR3 spans 15 residues. The CDR3 DNA reads TGTGCCAGCACCGAAAACAGGGGGCCGTCGAATGAGCAGTTCTTC. It specifies CASTENRGPSNEQFF. The complete variable domain, with remaining parts taken from reference TRBV11-2 and TRBJ2-1, reads EAGVAQSPRYKIIEKRQSVAFWCNPISGHATLYWYQQILGQGPKLLIQFQNNGVVDDSQLPKDRFSAERLKGVDSTLKIQPAKLEDSAVYLCASTENRGPSNEQFFGPGTRLTVL.

The chain links TRBV29-1 to TRBJ2-7, with a tentative D call TRBD2 (6 bases). CDR1 SQVTM and CDR2 ANQGSEA come from the germline V gene. The V end lost 5 bases, the J end lost 1 base, and 12 bases lay between the germline ends. The CDR3 contains 13 residues. The CDR3 DNA follows: TGCAGCGTTTGGGACTCTCGATCCTACGAGCAGTACTTC. Translation gives CSVWDSRSYEQYF.

The J gene is TRBJ2-7, the V gene TRBV2, with 8 bases fitting TRBD1. The V segment lost 5 bases and the J segment 5 bases; nucleotides outside the gene matches: 8. This CDR3 has 14 amino acids. CDR1 and CDR2 from the germline V gene are SNHLY and FYNNEI. The CDR3, as DNA: TGTGCCAGCAGTTCCCGGACAGGGCTTAACGAGCAGTACTTC. This codes for CASSSRTGLNEQYF.

This chain joins TRBV11-2 and TRBJ1-1; no clear D. Germline V gene lookup returns CDR1 SGHAT and CDR2 FQNNGV. The CDR3 spans 13 residues. With 5 bases removed from V and 1 base from J, the gap between germline ends came to 8 bases. The CDR3 DNA follows: TGTGCCAGCAGCCTGAACGGGAACACTGAAGCTTTCTTT. This translates into CASSLNGNTEAFF.

The CDR3 here is CAWSRIARETQYF. CDR3 DNA sequence: TGTGCCTGGAGTCGGATCGCTCGGGAGACCCAGTACTTC. This sequence joins TRBV30 and TRBJ2-5; no firm D call. V lost 2 bases to trimming and J lost 5 bases, with 12 bases between them. The CDR3 sequence is 13 residues long. Germline CDR1 is GTSNPN and CDR2 is SVGIG (reference sequence).

The V call is TRBV5-1, the J call TRBJ1-2, with 9 bases fitting TRBD1. The ends lost 2 bases at V and 6 bases at J; junction bases unmatched: 8. Germline CDR1 and CDR2: SGHRS and YFSETQ. The length of the CDR3 is 15 residues. CDR3: CASSLNRGRVDGYTF. In DNA form, the CDR3 reads TGCGCCAGCAGCTTAAACAGGGGGCGGGTGGATGGCTACACCTTC.

The rearrangement links TRBV6-1 to TRBJ1-1; TRBD1 might be the D (6 bases). The CDR3 covers 13 residues. Germline loops: CDR1 MNHNS, CDR2 SASEGT. V lost 3 bases and J 1 base, leaving 6 bases between the germline ends. CDR3 bases: TGTGCCAGCAGTGAGACAGGGAACACTGAAGCTTTCTTT. This sequence encodes CASSETGNTEAFF.

This chain joins TRBV27 and TRBJ1-4, with D hard to call. V shed 3 bases and J shed 3 bases, with 11 bases lying between them. The CDR3 is 15 amino acids. Germline V gene sequence: CDR1 MNHEY, CDR2 SMNVEV (reference sequence). This chain's CDR3 is CASSLFGKANEKLFF. As DNA, the CDR3 is TGTGCCAGCAGTTTGTTCGGAAAGGCTAATGAAAAACTGTTTTTT.

The chain employs TRBV30 and TRBJ2-1, with TRBD2 matching over 11 bases. Germline CDR1 GTSNPN, CDR2 SVGIG (reference sequence). CDR3 length: 16 amino acids. V lost 3 bases, J lost 4 bases, and 8 bases stayed unmatched. CDR3 residues: CAWRGPGLAAYNEQFF. In DNA form, the CDR3 reads TGTGCCTGGAGGGGTCCGGGACTAGCGGCGTACAATGAGCAGTTCTTC.

The count of this clone is one. The gene calls are TRBV5-4 and TRBJ2-2; TRBD2 matches 8 bases. The CDR3 is 16 residues long. The ends lost 7 bases at V and 7 bases at J; junction bases unmatched: 15. The germline V gene encodes CDR1 SGHNT and CDR2 YYREEE (reference sequence). The CDR3 protein is CASSSRSAGEIGELFF. DNA of the CDR3: TGTGCCAGCTCATCGAGGTCAGCGGGAGAGATCGGGGAGCTGTTTTTT. Variable domain in full (rest from reference TRBV5-4 and TRBJ2-2): ETGVTQSPTHLIKTRGQQVTLRCSSQSGHNTVSWYQQALGQGPQFIFQYYREEENGRGNFPPRFSGLQFPNYSSELNVNALELDDSALYLCASSSRSAGEIGELFFGEGSRLTVL.

In this sample, this clone turned up once. The V gene is TRBV10-3, the J gene TRBJ2-2, with a possible D match to TRBD1 (6 bases). The CDR3 contains 13 residues. Trimming shortened V by 7 bases and J by 5 bases, and 11 bases separated the two germline ends. Germline V gives CDR1 ENHRY, CDR2 SYGVKD. CDR3 region: CAINSQGTGELFF. As DNA, the CDR3 is TGTGCCATCAATTCACAGGGAACCGGGGAGCTGTTTTTT.

This chain joins TRBV19 and TRBJ2-1, with D perhaps TRBD1 (6 bases). CDR1 and CDR2 (germline): LNHDA, SQIVND (reference sequence). The CDR3 totals 15 residues. V lost 5 bases to trimming and J lost 5 bases, with 16 bases between them. In DNA form, the CDR3 reads TGTGCCAGTAGTGAAACCGGGACAAAGGACAATGAGCAGTTCTTC. Encoded protein: CASSETGTKDNEQFF.

The chain links TRBV7-6 to TRBJ2-3; 11 nucleotides agree with TRBD2. Trimming removed 1 base from V and 1 base from J; junction bases left unmatched: 4. Germline V gives CDR1 SGHVS, CDR2 FNYEAQ. The CDR3 is 17 residues long. CDR3 in DNA: TGTGCCAGCAGCTTAGGACTAGCGGGATCAGGCACAGATACGCAGTATTTT. The encoded protein is CASSLGLAGSGTDTQYF.

This chain's CDR3 is CASSLQGAREAFF. The CDR3 DNA is TGTGCCAGCAGTTTACAGGGGGCCCGTGAAGCTTTCTTT. The genes are TRBV28 and TRBJ1-1; 8 nucleotides line up with TRBD1. This CDR3 is built from 13 residues. The germline gives CDR1 MDHEN, CDR2 SYDVKM. The V and J ends lost 2 bases and 7 bases, in that order; junction bases with no gene match: 3.

This clone was seen once. This chain uses TRBV4-1 with TRBJ2-7, with D unclear. V lost 2 bases and J lost 1, with 9 bases in between. Per the germline V gene, CDR1 is MGHRA and CDR2 is YSYEKL. The CDR3 totals 14 residues. CDR3 coding DNA: TGCGCCAGCAGCCAAACGGGCCTTTCCTACGAGCAGTACTTC. This gives the protein CASSQTGLSYEQYF.

This clone was seen once. The genes are TRBV5-5 and TRBJ1-1, with a tentative D call TRBD1 (6 bases). Germline-derived CDR1 and CDR2 are SGHKS and YYEKEE (reference sequence). The CDR3 contains 14 residues. The ends were cut back, 2 bases at V and 1 base at J, with 9 bases in the middle. CDR3 loop: CASSFRTENTEAFF. The CDR3 nucleotides are TGTGCCAGCAGCTTCCGGACAGAGAACACTGAAGCTTTCTTT.

DNA for the CDR3: TGCGCCAGCAGTGGAAAAGCGGGAGTGAGGGAGACCCAGTACTTC. This gives the protein CASSGKAGVRETQYF. The chain joins TRBV10-2 to TRBJ2-5; 8 bases match TRBD2. This CDR3 is 15 amino acids long. The V gene end was trimmed by 4 bases and the J gene end by 5 bases; junction bases not matched to a gene: 9. The germline CDR1 and CDR2 sequences are WSHSY and SAAADI.

The chain links TRBV25-1 to TRBJ1-4, with 8 bases matching TRBD1. Germline CDR1 and CDR2: MGHDK and SYGVNS. This CDR3 region has 16 residues. Trimming cost V 3 bases and J 9 bases; bases outside gene matches: 12. CDR3 region: CASSDTSTGDWQKLFF. In nucleotides, the CDR3 is TGTGCCAGCAGTGACACCTCGACAGGGGATTGGCAAAAACTGTTTTTT.

The chain employs TRBV7-9 and TRBJ2-5; D is unresolved. V dropped 3 bases and J dropped 1 base, with 3 bases sitting between them. Germline CDR1 is SEHNR and CDR2 is FQNEAQ (reference sequence). CDR3 length: 12 residues. CDR3: CASSFRQETQYF. The CDR3 coding sequence is TGTGCCAGCAGCTTCCGCCAAGAGACCCAGTACTTC.

The chain recombines TRBV5-1 with TRBJ2-3, with D possibly being TRBD1 (6 bases). Germline V gene data show CDR1 as SGHRS and CDR2 as YFSETQ. V lost 0 bases and J lost 2, with 7 bases in between. The CDR3 contains 14 residues. CDR3 nucleotides: TGCGCCAGCAGCTTGGGACAGGCCACAGATACGCAGTATTTT. Its protein is CASSLGQATDTQYF.

The chain uses TRBV6-1 and TRBJ2-5, with D tentatively TRBD2 (5 bases). The germline V and J ends were trimmed by 2 bases and 4 bases, with 20 bases remaining between them. The CDR3 loop spans 17 amino acids. Germline lookup yields CDR1 MNHNS and CDR2 SASEGT. Written as DNA, the CDR3 is TGTGCCAGCAGTGAACGCCGAGGCCCACGGAGGAGAGAGACCCAGTACTTC. Its translation: CASSERRGPRRRETQYF.

The chain uses TRBV5-4 and TRBJ2-2; the match to TRBD2 covers 7 bases. This CDR3 has 16 amino acids. J was trimmed by 7 bases and V by 6 bases; bases with no gene match: 15. Germline CDR1 reads SGHNT; CDR2 reads YYREEE (reference sequence). The CDR3 here is CASNHRASGAGGELFF. For the CDR3, the DNA is TGTGCCAGCAACCATAGGGCTAGCGGTGCGGGCGGGGAGCTGTTTTTT.

This clone came up a few times. The chain joins TRBV28 to TRBJ1-1, with a tentative D call TRBD1 (5 bases). Trimming left V 3 bases short and J 1 base short, with 6 bases between. Per the germline V gene, CDR1 is MDHEN and CDR2 is SYDVKM. This CDR3 spans 13 amino acids. CDR3 loop: CASSFGGNTEAFF. The CDR3 region has the DNA TGTGCCAGCAGTTTTGGGGGGAACACTGAAGCTTTCTTT. Based on the CDR3 plus reference TRBV28 and TRBJ1-1, the full variable domain is DVKVTQSSRYLVKRTGEKVFLECVQDMDHENMFWYRQDPGLGLRLIYFSYDVKMKEKGDIPEGYSVSREKKERFSLILESASTNQTSMYLCASSFGGNTEAFFGQGTRLTVV.

As concerns this clone: A read error may produce the germline difference seen at one junction end. V gene TRBV11-2 combines with J gene TRBJ2-1; D may be TRBD2 (6 bases). Germline V gives CDR1 SGHAT, CDR2 FQNNGV. The CDR3 is 15 residues long. The CDR3 coding sequence is TGTGCCAGCAGCTTAGGCCCCATTGGTGCGGGAACGTCGGTCTTC. Translation gives CASSLGPIGAGTSVF.

This clone was seen once. The gene calls are TRBV10-3 and TRBJ2-3; TRBD1 matches at 7 bases. Per germline, CDR1 ENHRY and CDR2 SYGVKD. The CDR3 sequence is 17 residues long. The V and J ends lost 0 bases and 1 base, in that order; junction bases with no gene match: 7. CDR3 sequence: CAISESIGGQGTDTQYF. CDR3 nucleotides: TGTGCCATCAGTGAGTCGATAGGTGGACAGGGCACAGATACGCAGTATTTT.